What follows describes a single T cell receptor beta chain. Random-hexamer reverse transcription was applied to roughly 0.5 to 1 ug RNA. Multiplex PCR with immunoSEQ amplified the TCR beta CDR3 across 54 Vbeta and 13 Jbeta. Using its own MiXCR run on the immunoSEQ multiplex PCR reads, TCRdb lists one record per CDR3 protein. The sample consists of about 440,000 distinct CDR3 sequences, 75% to 90% of them appearing once. The junction had 8 bases not matched to a gene; V was cut back by 1 base and J by 8 bases. This CDR3 spans 14 amino acids. Germline CDR1 and CDR2: DFQATT and SNEGSKA (reference sequence). This specimen comes from a study of CD8 T cells in Susac syndrome. Sequencing of TCR beta covered CD8+ and CD4+ T cells obtained from blood. The multiple sclerosis controls were treatment-naive patients with relapsing-remitting disease that was stable or active. TEMRA cells underwent FACS enrichment and CD8+ and CD4+ T cells underwent negative isolation.

Sequencing was carried out using CD8+ T cells from PBMCs. The sequence was collected from a human donor with multiple sclerosis. This chain uses TRBV20-1 with TRBJ2-1; 7 bases agree with TRBD2. This CDR3 is CSARVAGVWDEQFF. The CDR3 nucleotides are TGCAGTGCTAGAGTGGCGGGAGTGTGGGATGAGCAGTTCTTC.